This record covers a single T cell receptor (beta chain). No antigen is known for it. This entry comes from a study of cytomegalovirus exposure and HLA in healthy donors. Notes on the study in general: Among TCR sequences, most were rare, though some public TCRs appeared in many donors. After further analysis at a later stage, 16,951 TCR beta sequences were associated with HLA alleles at 0.05 false discovery rate. What a later analysis showed was that several of the most significant clusters appeared linked to common viral pathogens. In an earlier analysis, most TCR beta V segments were productive about 87% or about 30% of the time.

The germline CDR1 and CDR2 sequences are SEHNR and FQNEAQ (reference sequence). The CDR3 sequence is 15 residues long. The ends were cut back, 0 bases at V and 2 bases at J, with 11 bases in the middle. PCR amplification relied on 60 Vbeta primers (plus 13 Jbeta primers). TCRdb keeps only in-frame clones here, not all; method: immunoSEQ multiplex PCR. The repertoire consists of 70,000 to 85,000 clones, with around 60% occurring once and the leading ten covering 4% to 4.5%. The receptor comes from a male donor in good health and CMV-seropositive. The sample was PBMCs. The chain employs TRBV7-9 and TRBJ2-7, with D perhaps matching TRBD2 (7 bases). The CDR3 region is CASSLAQGRAYEQYF. The CDR3 region has the DNA TGTGCCAGCAGCTTAGCTCAGGGGAGGGCCTACGAGCAGTACTTC.